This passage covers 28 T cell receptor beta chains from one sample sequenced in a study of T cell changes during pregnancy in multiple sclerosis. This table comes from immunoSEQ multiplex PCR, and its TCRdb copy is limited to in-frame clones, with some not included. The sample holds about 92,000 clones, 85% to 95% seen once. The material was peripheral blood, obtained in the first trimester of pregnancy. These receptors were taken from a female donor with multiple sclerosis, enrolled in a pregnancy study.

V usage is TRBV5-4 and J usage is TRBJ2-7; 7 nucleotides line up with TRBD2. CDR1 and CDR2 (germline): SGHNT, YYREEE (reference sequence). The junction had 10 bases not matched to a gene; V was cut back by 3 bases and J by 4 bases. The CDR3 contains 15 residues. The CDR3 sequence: CASSYPGGSQYEQYF. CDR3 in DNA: TGTGCCAGCAGCTACCCAGGCGGGAGTCAATACGAGCAGTACTTC.

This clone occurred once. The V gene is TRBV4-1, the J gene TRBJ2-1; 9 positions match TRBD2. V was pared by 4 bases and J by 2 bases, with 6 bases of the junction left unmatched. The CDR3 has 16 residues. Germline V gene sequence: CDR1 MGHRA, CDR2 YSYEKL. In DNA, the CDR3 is TGCGCCAGCAGCCTCCTGACTAGCGGTACCTACAATGAGCAGTTCTTC. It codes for CASSLLTSGTYNEQFF.

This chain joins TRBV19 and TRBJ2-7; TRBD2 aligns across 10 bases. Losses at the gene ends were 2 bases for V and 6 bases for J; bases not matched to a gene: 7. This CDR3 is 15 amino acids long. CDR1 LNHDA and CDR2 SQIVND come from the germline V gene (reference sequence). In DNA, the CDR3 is TGTGCCAGTAGTATAACACCGGGACTAGCGTCCGAGCAGTACTTC. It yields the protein CASSITPGLASEQYF.

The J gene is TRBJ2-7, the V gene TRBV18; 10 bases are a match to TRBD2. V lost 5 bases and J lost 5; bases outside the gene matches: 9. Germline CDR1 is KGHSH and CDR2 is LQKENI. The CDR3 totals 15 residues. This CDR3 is CASSFQAGGPHEQYF. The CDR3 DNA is TGTGCCAGCTCATTTCAAGCGGGAGGGCCGCACGAGCAGTACTTC.

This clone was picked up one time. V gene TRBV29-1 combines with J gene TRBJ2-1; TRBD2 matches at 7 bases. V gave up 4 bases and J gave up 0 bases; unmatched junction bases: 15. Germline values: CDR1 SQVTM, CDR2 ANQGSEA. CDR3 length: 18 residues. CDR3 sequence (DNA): TGCAGCGTTGTAAGAGCTAGCGGAAATACCCTCTCCTACAATGAGCAGTTCTTC. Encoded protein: CSVVRASGNTLSYNEQFF.

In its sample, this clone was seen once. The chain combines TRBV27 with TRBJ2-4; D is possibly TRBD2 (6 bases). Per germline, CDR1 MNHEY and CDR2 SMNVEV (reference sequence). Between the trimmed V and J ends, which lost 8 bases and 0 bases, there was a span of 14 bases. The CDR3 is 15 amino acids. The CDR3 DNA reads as TGTGCCAGCTCGCCGGGACTGCTAGCCAAAAACATTCAGTACTTC. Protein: CASSPGLLAKNIQYF.

The CDR3 spells CASEEGVGLAANEQFF. The CDR3 nucleotides are TGTGCCAGCGAGGAAGGAGTCGGACTAGCGGCTAATGAGCAGTTCTTC. The chain couples TRBV5-6 to TRBJ2-1; 10 bases map to TRBD2. The V segment lost 7 bases and the J segment 7 bases; nucleotides outside the gene matches: 14. CDR1 is SGHDT and CDR2 is YYEEEE in the germline V gene. The CDR3 is made up of 16 amino acids. Full variable domain (remainder filled in from reference TRBV5-6 and TRBJ2-1): DAGVTQSPTHLIKTRGQQVTLRCSPKSGHDTVSWYQQALGQGPQFIFQYYEEEERQRGNFPDRFSGHQFPNYSSELNVNALLLGDSALYLCASEEGVGLAANEQFFGPGTRLTVL.

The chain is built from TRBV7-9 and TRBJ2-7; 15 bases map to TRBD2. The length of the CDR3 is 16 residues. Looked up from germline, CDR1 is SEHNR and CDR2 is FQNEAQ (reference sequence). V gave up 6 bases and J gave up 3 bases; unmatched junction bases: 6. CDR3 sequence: CASRGPGLAGGYEQYF. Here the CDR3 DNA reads TGTGCCAGCAGAGGACCGGGACTAGCGGGAGGCTACGAGCAGTACTTC. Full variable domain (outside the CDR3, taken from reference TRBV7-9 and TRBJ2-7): DTGVSQNPRHKITKRGQNVTFRCDPISEHNRLYWYRQTLGQGPEFLTYFQNEAQLEKSRLLSDRFSAERPKGSFSTLEIQRTEQGDSAMYLCASRGPGLAGGYEQYFGPGTRLTVT.

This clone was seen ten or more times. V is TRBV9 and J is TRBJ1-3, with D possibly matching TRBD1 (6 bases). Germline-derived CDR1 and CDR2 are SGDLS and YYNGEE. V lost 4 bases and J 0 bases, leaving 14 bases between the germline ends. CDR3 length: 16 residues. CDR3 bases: TGTGCCAGCAGCCGGGGGGGCCAGAGCTCTGGAAACACCATATATTTT. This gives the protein CASSRGGQSSGNTIYF. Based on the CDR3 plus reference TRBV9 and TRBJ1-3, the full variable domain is DSGVTQTPKHLITATGQRVTLRCSPRSGDLSVYWYQQSLDQGLQFLIQYYNGEERAKGNILERFSAQQFPDLHSELNLSSLELGDSALYFCASSRGGQSSGNTIYFGEGSWLTVV.

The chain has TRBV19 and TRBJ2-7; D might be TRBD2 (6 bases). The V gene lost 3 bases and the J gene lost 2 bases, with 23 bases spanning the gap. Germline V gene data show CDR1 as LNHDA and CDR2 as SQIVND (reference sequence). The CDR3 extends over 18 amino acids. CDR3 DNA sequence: TGTGCCAGTAGTATTGGACTACCGGACAACCTGAGGGCCTACGAGCAGTACTTC. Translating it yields CASSIGLPDNLRAYEQYF.

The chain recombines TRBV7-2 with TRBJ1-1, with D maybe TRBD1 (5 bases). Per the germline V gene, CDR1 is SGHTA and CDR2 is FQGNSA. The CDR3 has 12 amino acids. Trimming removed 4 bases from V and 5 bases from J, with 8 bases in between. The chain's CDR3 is CASSSQGTEAFF. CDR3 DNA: TGTGCCAGCAGCTCCCAGGGAACTGAAGCTTTCTTT.

The CDR3 sequence: CASSQEQPGTGNTGEQYF. The CDR3 nucleotides read TGTGCCAGCAGCCAAGAACAGCCCGGGACAGGGAATACGGGCGAGCAGTACTTC. The gene calls are TRBV4-2 and TRBJ2-7, with 9 bases fitting TRBD1. V shed 0 bases, J shed 6 bases, and the junction held 15 bases outside the gene matches. Germline values: CDR1 LGHNA, CDR2 YNFKEQ. The CDR3 extends over 18 amino acids.

This CDR3 reads CSVQSTGDSTDTQYF. The CDR3 bases are TGCAGCGTTCAATCGACAGGAGACAGCACAGATACGCAGTATTTT. The chain recombines TRBV29-1 with TRBJ2-3; maybe TRBD1 (6 bases). The CDR3 length is 15 residues. Deletions cut 5 bases from V and 0 bases from J, with 15 bases between. Germline V gene data show CDR1 as SQVTM and CDR2 as ANQGSEA.

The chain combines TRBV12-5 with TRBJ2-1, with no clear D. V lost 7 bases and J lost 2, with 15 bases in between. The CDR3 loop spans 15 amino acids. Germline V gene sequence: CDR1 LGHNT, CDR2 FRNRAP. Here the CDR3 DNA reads TGTGCTAGTGCCTTAGCTAAGCCCACCTACAATGAGCAGTTCTTC. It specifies CASALAKPTYNEQFF.

CDR3 sequence (DNA): TGCAGCGTTGCCGGGAGTCTCTACAATGAGCAGTTCTTC. Translating it yields CSVAGSLYNEQFF. V and J are TRBV29-1 and TRBJ2-1; D possibly corresponds to TRBD2 (6 bases). CDR3 length equals 13 residues. The V gene lost 4 bases and the J gene lost 3 bases, with 10 bases spanning the gap. Germline V gene sequence: CDR1 SQVTM, CDR2 ANQGSEA.

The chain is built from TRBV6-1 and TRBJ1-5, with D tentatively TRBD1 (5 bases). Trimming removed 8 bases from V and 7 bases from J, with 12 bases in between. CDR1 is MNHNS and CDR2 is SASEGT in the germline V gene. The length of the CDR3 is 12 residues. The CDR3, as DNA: TGTGCCAGCGGGGCAGGGCGCCAGCCCCAGCATTTT. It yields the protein CASGAGRQPQHF.

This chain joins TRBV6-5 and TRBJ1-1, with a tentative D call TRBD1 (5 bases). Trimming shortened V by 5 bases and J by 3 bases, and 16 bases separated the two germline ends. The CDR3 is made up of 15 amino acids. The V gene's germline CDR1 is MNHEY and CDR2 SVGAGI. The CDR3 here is CASSLSWGGDTEAFF. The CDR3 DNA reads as TGTGCCAGCAGTCTCAGCTGGGGGGGAGACACTGAAGCTTTCTTT.

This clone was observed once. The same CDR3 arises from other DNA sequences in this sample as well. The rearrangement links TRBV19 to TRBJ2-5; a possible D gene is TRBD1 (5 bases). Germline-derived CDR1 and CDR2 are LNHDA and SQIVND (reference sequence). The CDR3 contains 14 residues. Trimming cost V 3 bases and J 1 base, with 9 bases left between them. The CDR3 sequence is CASSIGQGQETQYF. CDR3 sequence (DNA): TGTGCCAGTAGTATCGGCCAGGGCCAAGAGACCCAGTACTTC.

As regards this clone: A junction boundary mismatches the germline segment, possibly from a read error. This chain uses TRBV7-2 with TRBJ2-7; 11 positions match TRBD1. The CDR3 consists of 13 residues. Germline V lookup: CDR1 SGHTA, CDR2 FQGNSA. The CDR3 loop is CASSLTRDRGATF. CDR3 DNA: TGTGCCAGCAGCTTAACCCGGGACAGGGGGGCCACGTTC. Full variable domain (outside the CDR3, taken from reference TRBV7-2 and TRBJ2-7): GAGVSQSPSNKVTEKGKDVELRCDPISGHTALYWYRQSLGQGLEFLIYFQGNSAPDKSGLPSDRFSAERTGGSVSTLTIQRTQQEDSAVYLCASSLTRDRGATFGPGTRLTVT.

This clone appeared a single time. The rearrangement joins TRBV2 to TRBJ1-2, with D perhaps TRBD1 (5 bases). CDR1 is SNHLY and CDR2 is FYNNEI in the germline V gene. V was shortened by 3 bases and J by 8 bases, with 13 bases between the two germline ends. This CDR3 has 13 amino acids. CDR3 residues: CASSDRGFRGYTF. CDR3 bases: TGTGCCAGCAGTGACCGGGGGTTTAGGGGCTACACCTTC.

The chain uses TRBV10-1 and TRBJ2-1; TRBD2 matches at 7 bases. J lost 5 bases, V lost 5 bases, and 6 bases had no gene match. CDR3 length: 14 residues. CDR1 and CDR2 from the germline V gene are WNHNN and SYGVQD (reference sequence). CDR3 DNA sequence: TGCGCCAGCAGTTACCTGGGGGGGAACAATGAGCAGTTCTTC. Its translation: CASSYLGGNNEQFF.

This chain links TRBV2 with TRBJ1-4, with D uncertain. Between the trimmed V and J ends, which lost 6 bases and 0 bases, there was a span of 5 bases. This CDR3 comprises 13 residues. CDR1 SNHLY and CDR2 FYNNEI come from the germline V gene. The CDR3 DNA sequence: TGTGCCAGCAGGGCAGCAACTAATGAAAAACTGTTTTTT. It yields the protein CASRAATNEKLFF.

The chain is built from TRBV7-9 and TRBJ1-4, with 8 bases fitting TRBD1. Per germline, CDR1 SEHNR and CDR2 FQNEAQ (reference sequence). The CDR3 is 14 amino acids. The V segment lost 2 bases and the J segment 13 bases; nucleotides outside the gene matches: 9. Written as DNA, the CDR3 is TGTGCCAGCAGCTTAAGGGGACAGGAGATCGGACTGTTTTTT. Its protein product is CASSLRGQEIGLFF.

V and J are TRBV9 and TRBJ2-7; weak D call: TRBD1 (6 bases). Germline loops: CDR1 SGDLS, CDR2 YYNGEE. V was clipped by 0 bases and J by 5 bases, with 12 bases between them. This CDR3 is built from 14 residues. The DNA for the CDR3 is TGTGCCAGCAGCGTAGGCCAGGGGTCCCACGAGCAGTACTTC. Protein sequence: CASSVGQGSHEQYF.

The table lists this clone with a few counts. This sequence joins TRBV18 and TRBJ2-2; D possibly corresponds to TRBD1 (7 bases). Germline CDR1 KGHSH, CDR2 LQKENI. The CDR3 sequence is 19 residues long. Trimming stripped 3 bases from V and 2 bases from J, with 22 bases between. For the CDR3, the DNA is TGTGCCAGCTCACCCCTATTGGGGGGACAGAAGACTAACACCGGGGAGCTGTTTTTT. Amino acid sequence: CASSPLLGGQKTNTGELFF.

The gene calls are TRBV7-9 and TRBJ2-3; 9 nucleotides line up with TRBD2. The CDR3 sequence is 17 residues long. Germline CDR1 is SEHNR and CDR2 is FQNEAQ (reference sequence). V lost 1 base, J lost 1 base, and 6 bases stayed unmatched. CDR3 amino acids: CASSLVSSGDGTDTQYF. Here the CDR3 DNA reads TGTGCCAGCAGCTTAGTTTCTAGCGGGGACGGCACAGATACGCAGTATTTT.

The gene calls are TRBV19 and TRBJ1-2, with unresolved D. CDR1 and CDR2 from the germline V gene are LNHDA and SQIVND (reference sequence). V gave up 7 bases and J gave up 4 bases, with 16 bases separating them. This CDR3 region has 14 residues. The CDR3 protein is CASTPRMRAYGYTF. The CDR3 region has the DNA TGTGCCAGTACCCCCCGGATGAGGGCCTATGGCTACACCTTC.

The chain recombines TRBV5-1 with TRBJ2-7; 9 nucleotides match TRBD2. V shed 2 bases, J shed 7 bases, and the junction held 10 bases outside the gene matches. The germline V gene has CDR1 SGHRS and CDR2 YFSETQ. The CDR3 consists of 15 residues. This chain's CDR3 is CASSFIGGGAEEQYF. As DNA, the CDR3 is TGCGCCAGCAGCTTTATTGGCGGGGGGGCTGAAGAGCAGTACTTC.